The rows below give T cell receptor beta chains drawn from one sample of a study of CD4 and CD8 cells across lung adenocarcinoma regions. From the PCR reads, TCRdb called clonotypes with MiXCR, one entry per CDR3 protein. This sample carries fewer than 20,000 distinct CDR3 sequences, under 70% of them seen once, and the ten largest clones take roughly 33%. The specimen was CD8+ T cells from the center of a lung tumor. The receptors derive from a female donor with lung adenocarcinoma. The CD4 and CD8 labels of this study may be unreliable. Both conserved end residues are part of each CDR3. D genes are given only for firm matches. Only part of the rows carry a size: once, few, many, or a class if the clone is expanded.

CDR3: CASRGQLYNSPLHF; DNA: TGTGCCAGCAGGGGACAGCTCTATAATTCACCCCTCCACTTT; D: TRBD1; V: TRBV6-1; J: TRBJ1-6; size: NA
CDR3: CASGGDGAGETDTQYF; DNA: TGCGCCAGCGGGGGGGACGGGGCCGGGGAGACAGATACGCAGTACTTC; D: TRBD2; V: TRBV4-1; J: TRBJ2-7; size: NA
CDR3: CAWSPTDTQYF; DNA: TGTGCCTGGAGTCCCACAGATACGCAGTATTTT; D: NA; V: TRBV30; J: TRBJ2-3; size: few
CDR3: CASSKLAPGQGRNEQFF; DNA: TGCGCCAGCAGTAAACTCGCTCCGGGACAGGGTAGGAATGAGCAGTTCTTC; D: TRBD1; V: TRBV10-1; J: TRBJ2-1; size: large
CDR3: CASRLQSGIPGELFF; DNA: TGTGCCAGCAGACTCCAGTCCGGAATTCCCGGGGAGCTGTTTTTT; D: NA; V: TRBV6-6; J: TRBJ2-2; size: many
CDR3: CASSAVLPGPEEGTQYF; DNA: TGTGCCAGCAGTGCGGTACTGCCGGGGCCTGAAGAAGGGACTCAGTACTTC; D: NA; V: TRBV6-1; J: TRBJ2-4; size: NA
CDR3: CAARLAHEQYF; DNA: TGTGCCGCACGGCTAGCCCACGAGCAGTACTTC; D: NA; V: TRBV11-3; J: TRBJ2-7; size: NA
CDR3: CASSHSEGTLGISDTQYF; DNA: TGTGCCAGCAGTCACAGCGAGGGGACACTGGGGATTTCGGATACGCAGTATTTT; D: NA; V: TRBV6-1; J: TRBJ2-3; size: medium-sized
CDR3: CASSEPGLAGTGAQFF; DNA: TGTGCCAGCAGTGAACCGGGACTAGCGGGCACCGGTGCGCAGTTTTTT; D: TRBD2; V: TRBV6-1; J: TRBJ2-2; size: NA
CDR3: CASSQDWAQPSTDTQYF; DNA: TGTGCCAGCAGCCAAGATTGGGCGCAACCTAGCACAGATACGCAGTATTTT; D: NA; V: TRBV4-2; J: TRBJ2-3; size: NA
CDR3: CASSATSGSYNEQFF; DNA: TGTGCCAGCAGTGCAACTAGCGGCTCCTACAATGAGCAGTTCTTC; D: TRBD2; V: TRBV6-1; J: TRBJ2-1; size: few
CDR3: CASSPSSGGVEAFF; DNA: TGTGCCAGCAGTCCCAGTAGTGGGGGAGTTGAAGCTTTCTTT; D: NA; V: TRBV25-1; J: TRBJ1-1; size: medium-sized
CDR3: CASSYSRGRDEQYF; DNA: TGTGCCAGCAGTTACTCACGGGGACGCGATGAGCAGTACTTC; D: NA; V: TRBV6-5; J: TRBJ2-5; size: NA
CDR3: CASSPVDSGGQYF; DNA: TGTGCCAGCAGTCCAGTTGACTCGGGGGGGCAGTACTTC; D: TRBD2; V: TRBV6-1; J: TRBJ2-5; size: NA
CDR3: CAGGPGGRDQETQYF; DNA: TGTGCCGGGGGGCCGGGGGGGCGGGACCAAGAGACGCAGTACTTC; D: TRBD2; V: TRBV10-3; J: TRBJ2-5; size: NA
CDR3: CSVEDKASGEQYF; DNA: TGCAGTGTGGAAGACAAGGCCTCGGGGGAGCAGTACTTC; D: NA; V: TRBV20-1; J: TRBJ2-5; size: NA